Below, 19 T cell receptor beta chains from the same sample are listed, as sequenced in a study of blood T cell repertoires in COVID-19. Only in-frame clones appear in the TCRdb table, and some are missing; sequencing was by immunoSEQ multiplex PCR. The sample shows 100,000 to 150,000 clones, 88% of them seen only once. Specimen: peripheral blood. The origin of the receptors is a man in his sixties or seventies with active COVID-19.

The genes are TRBV7-3 and TRBJ1-1; no clear D gene. The CDR3 is 15 residues long. V shed 5 bases and J shed 1 base, with 14 bases lying between them. Germline V gives CDR1 SGHTA, CDR2 FQGTGA. The chain's CDR3 is CASSLGAGGNTEAFF. The CDR3 region has the DNA TGTGCCAGCAGCCTGGGAGCCGGTGGGAACACTGAAGCTTTCTTT.

The count of this clone is one. J is TRBJ2-1 and V is TRBV6-2 or TRBV6-3, with TRBD2 as a possible D gene (6 bases). Germline CDR1 reads MNHEY; CDR2 reads SVGEGT. V lost 6 bases to trimming and J lost 0 bases, with 12 bases between them. This CDR3 has 15 residues. The CDR3 loop is CASSLGGVSYNEQFF. DNA of the CDR3: TGTGCCAGCAGCTTGGGCGGGGTCTCCTACAATGAGCAGTTCTTC.

J is TRBJ1-5 and V is TRBV12-3 or TRBV12-4; D gene uncertain. Deletions cut 5 bases from V and 1 base from J, with 6 bases between. The CDR3 covers 13 residues. The CDR3 sequence: CASSRMSNQPQHF. The CDR3 coding sequence is TGTGCCAGCAGTCGTATGAGCAATCAGCCCCAGCATTTT.

The chain joins TRBV30 to TRBJ2-2, with D possibly matching TRBD1 (6 bases). Trimming took off 2 bases at V and 2 bases at J, with 12 bases between the two ends. The CDR3 covers 15 residues. Germline CDR1 reads GTSNPN; CDR2 reads SVGIG (reference sequence). In DNA form, the CDR3 reads TGTGCCTGGAGTATTATGGACAGAAACACCGGGGAGCTGTTTTTT. It translates to CAWSIMDRNTGELFF.

The chain has TRBV9 and TRBJ2-7; 12 bases line up with TRBD2. CDR3 length equals 15 residues. The V segment lost 3 bases and the J segment 5 bases; nucleotides outside the gene matches: 6. Germline values: CDR1 SGDLS, CDR2 YYNGEE. The CDR3 DNA follows: TGTGCCAGCAGCGGGGGACTAGCGGGTTACCACGAGCAGTACTTC. Protein: CASSGGLAGYHEQYF.

The chain joins TRBV5-4 to TRBJ2-5; 11 bases are a match to TRBD2. This CDR3 is built from 15 residues. Germline V CDR1 and CDR2: SGHNT, YYREEE (reference sequence). The V gene end was trimmed by 4 bases and the J gene end by 0 bases; junction bases not matched to a gene: 2. The CDR3 sequence is CASSETSGNQETQYF. CDR3 DNA: TGTGCCAGCAGCGAGACTAGCGGGAACCAAGAGACCCAGTACTTC.

The chain is built from TRBV19 and TRBJ1-3; D is unclear. This CDR3 contains 14 residues. The V gene's germline CDR1 is LNHDA and CDR2 SQIVND (reference sequence). The V gene lost 7 bases and the J gene lost 4 bases, with 14 bases spanning the gap. The chain's CDR3 is CASTPWSSGNTIYF. The CDR3, as DNA: TGTGCCAGTACCCCCTGGAGTTCAGGAAACACCATATATTTT.

The chain carries TRBV19 and TRBJ1-6; the D gene is possibly TRBD1 (6 bases). V was pared by 5 bases and J by 8 bases, with 16 bases between. Germline V lookup: CDR1 LNHDA, CDR2 SQIVND (reference sequence). CDR3 length equals 15 residues. CDR3: CASSPRSDSYSPLHF. The DNA of the CDR3 is TGTGCCAGTAGTCCGCGTTCGGACAGCTATTCACCCCTCCACTTT.

The chain combines TRBV2 with TRBJ2-5; perhaps TRBD1 as D (5 bases). The germline gives CDR1 SNHLY, CDR2 FYNNEI. This CDR3 is 13 amino acids long. The germline V and J ends were trimmed by 7 bases and 1 base, with 10 bases remaining between them. The CDR3 loop reads CASIRQGQETQYF. CDR3 nucleotides: TGTGCCAGCATCAGGCAGGGCCAAGAGACCCAGTACTTC. Using reference TRBV2 and TRBJ2-5 for the parts outside the CDR3, the full variable domain is EPEVTQTPSHQVTQMGQEVILRCVPISNHLYFYWYRQILGQKVEFLVSFYNNEISEKSEIFDDQFSVERPDGSNFTLKIRSTKLEDSAMYFCASIRQGQETQYFGPGTRLLVL.

The genes are TRBV18 and TRBJ1-2; 7 bases fit TRBD1. This CDR3 contains 14 residues. The junction had 12 bases not matched to a gene; V was cut back by 0 bases and J by 14 bases. CDR1 is KGHSH and CDR2 is LQKENI in the germline V gene. CDR3: CASSPPGGIPSGTF. The CDR3 DNA reads as TGTGCCAGCTCACCACCAGGGGGCATACCTTCGGGGACCTTC.

The chain links TRBV19 to TRBJ2-1; TRBD1 matches 9 bases. Losses at the gene ends were 8 bases for V and 8 bases for J; bases not matched to a gene: 10. The CDR3 spans 14 residues. Germline CDR1 LNHDA, CDR2 SQIVND (reference sequence). The CDR3 loop is CASGKGQGFHEQFF. The CDR3 DNA reads TGTGCCAGTGGGAAGGGACAGGGTTTCCATGAGCAGTTCTTC.

The chain recombines TRBV9 with TRBJ1-1; no clear D. Trimming pared 0 bases from V and 5 bases from J, leaving 8 bases between. CDR3 length: 13 residues. Germline CDR1 SGDLS, CDR2 YYNGEE. The chain's CDR3 is CASSVEVRTEAFF. The CDR3 DNA sequence: TGTGCCAGCAGCGTAGAGGTGAGGACTGAAGCTTTCTTT.

This sequence joins TRBV6-2 or TRBV6-3 and TRBJ1-1; TRBD1 agrees at 10 bases. The CDR3 runs to 14 residues. The V and J ends lost 1 base and 6 bases, in that order; junction bases with no gene match: 2. Germline CDR1 MNHEY, CDR2 SVGEGT. The CDR3 DNA is TGTGCCAGCAGTTACTACGACAGGGGGCCTGAAGCTTTCTTT. Translating it yields CASSYYDRGPEAFF.

The chain joins TRBV6-1 to TRBJ1-2; D is unclear. Trimming removed 0 bases at V and 5 bases at J, with 19 bases between. Germline-derived CDR1 and CDR2 are MNHNS and SASEGT. The CDR3 runs 17 residues. The chain's CDR3 is CASSEASKSRGKYGYTF. CDR3 bases: TGTGCCAGCAGTGAAGCGTCGAAGTCTCGGGGAAAGTATGGCTACACCTTC.

This clone was counted between two and nine times. The chain joins TRBV24-1 to TRBJ2-3; a weak D match, TRBD2 (5 bases). CDR1 and CDR2 from the germline V gene are KGHDR and SFDVKD. Trimming removed 4 bases at V and 2 bases at J, with 15 bases between. This CDR3 spans 16 amino acids. CDR3 DNA sequence: TGTGCCACCAGTGAGAAACGGGGTCGACTCACAGATACGCAGTATTTT. Protein: CATSEKRGRLTDTQYF.

This clone came up once. This chain uses TRBV28 with TRBJ2-1; TRBD2 matches at 10 bases. The germline V gene has CDR1 MDHEN and CDR2 SYDVKM. The V segment lost 2 bases and the J segment 3 bases; nucleotides outside the gene matches: 1. The CDR3 is 15 amino acids. The DNA of the CDR3 is TGTGCCAGCAGTTTAGCTAGCGGGAGCTACAATGAGCAGTTCTTC. It yields the protein CASSLASGSYNEQFF. Based on the CDR3 plus reference TRBV28 and TRBJ2-1, the full variable domain is DVKVTQSSRYLVKRTGEKVFLECVQDMDHENMFWYRQDPGLGLRLIYFSYDVKMKEKGDIPEGYSVSREKKERFSLILESASTNQTSMYLCASSLASGSYNEQFFGPGTRLTVL.

This clone occurred once. The V and J genes are TRBV2 and TRBJ2-1; D perhaps matches TRBD1 (6 bases). Germline V gives CDR1 SNHLY, CDR2 FYNNEI. There are 13 residues in the CDR3. Trimming shortened V by 6 bases and J by 9 bases, and 15 bases separated the two germline ends. CDR3 sequence reads: CASSQTGFGEQFF. CDR3 sequence (DNA): TGTGCCAGCAGCCAGACAGGTTTTGGTGAGCAGTTCTTC.

The chain combines TRBV4-2 with TRBJ1-4; 8 bases fit TRBD1. Trimming removed 2 bases from V and 8 bases from J; junction bases left unmatched: 7. The length of the CDR3 is 15 residues. Germline V gene lookup returns CDR1 LGHNA and CDR2 YNFKEQ. The CDR3 region has the DNA TGTGCCAGCAGCCAACGAAGGACAGGGCGAGAAAAACTGTTTTTT. Residues: CASSQRRTGREKLFF.

This clone was observed a few times. In nucleotides, the CDR3 is TGTGCCAGCAGCCAAGGTCGACTAGCGGCCTACGAGCAGTACTTC. It translates to CASSQGRLAAYEQYF. The rearrangement uses TRBV7-9 and TRBJ2-7; 9 bases agree with TRBD2. V lost 5 bases, J lost 2 bases, and 7 bases stayed unmatched. CDR3 length equals 15 residues. From germline, CDR1 is SEHNR and CDR2 FQNEAQ (reference sequence).